This record concerns one TCR beta chain sequence. Some clones are missing from TCRdb's copy, which holds only in-frame ones; the method was immunoSEQ multiplex PCR. The sample shows 300,000 to 350,000 clones, roughly 89% of them seen only once. The data belong to a study of blood T cell repertoires in COVID-19. As for the study in general: Sources were T cells, B-cell-depleted T cells, or PBMCs; the material itself was cDNA or gDNA.

Trimming took 3 bases from V and 4 from J, leaving 17 bases between them. The CDR3 totals 16 residues. In germline, CDR1 is SGHDT, CDR2 YYEEEE. The chain carries TRBV5-6 and TRBJ1-5, with a possible D match to TRBD1 (6 bases). This TCR was sampled from a man aged 25 to 40 with COVID-19, enrolled during active disease. The sequenced sample was peripheral blood. The CDR3 sequence: CASSSGTSEINQPQHF. CDR3 DNA: TGTGCCAGCAGCTCGGGGACATCGGAAATAAATCAGCCCCAGCATTTT.